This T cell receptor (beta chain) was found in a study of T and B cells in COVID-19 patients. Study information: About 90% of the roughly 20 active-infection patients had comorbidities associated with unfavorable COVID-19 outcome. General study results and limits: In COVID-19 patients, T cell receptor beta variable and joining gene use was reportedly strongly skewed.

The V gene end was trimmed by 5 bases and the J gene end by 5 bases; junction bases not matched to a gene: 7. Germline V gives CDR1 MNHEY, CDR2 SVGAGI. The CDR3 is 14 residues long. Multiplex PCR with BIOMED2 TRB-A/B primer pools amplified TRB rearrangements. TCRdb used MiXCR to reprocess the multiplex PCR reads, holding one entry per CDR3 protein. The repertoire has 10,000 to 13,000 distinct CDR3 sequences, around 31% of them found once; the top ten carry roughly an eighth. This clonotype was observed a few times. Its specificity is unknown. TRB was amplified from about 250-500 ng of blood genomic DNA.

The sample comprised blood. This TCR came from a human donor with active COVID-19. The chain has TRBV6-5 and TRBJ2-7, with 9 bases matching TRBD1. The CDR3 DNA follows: TGTGCCAGCAGTCATCCCGGACAGGGGAACGAGCAGTACTTC. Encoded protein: CASSHPGQGNEQYF.